These T cell receptor beta chains were read from a single sample in a study of T cell responses to AZD1222 COVID-19 vaccine. Clones were read by immunoSEQ multiplex PCR, and TCRdb kept only the in-frame ones, dropping some. The sample carries some 130,000 clones, about 93% recorded once. The sample in question was peripheral blood, obtained on day 0 of AZD1222 vaccination. These receptors came from an adult in good health. CDR3s include the opening cysteine and the closing phenylalanine or tryptophan. Fields, in order: clone size, D gene, V gene, J gene, CDR3 DNA, CDR3 protein. The D gene is left open where the match is weak. Not every row has a clone size; where given, it reads once, few, many or a size class.

size: once; D: .; V: TRBV12-3/TRBV12-4; J: TRBJ2-3; DNA: TGTGCCAGCAGTTTAGCAGGGACAGATACGCAGTATTTT; CDR3: CASSLAGTDTQYF
size: .; D: .; V: TRBV3-1/TRBV3-2; J: TRBJ1-1; DNA: TGTGCCAGCAGCCAAGGGGATCGGGTCACTGAAGCTTTCTTT; CDR3: CASSQGDRVTEAFF
size: .; D: .; V: TRBV18; J: TRBJ2-3; DNA: TGTGCCAGCTCACCCTCTTTAGACAGCAACACAGATACGCAGTATTTT; CDR3: CASSPSLDSNTDTQYF
size: .; D: .; V: TRBV19; J: TRBJ1-5; DNA: TGTGCCAGTAGTATAGTTCAGGGGAGAGGAGGACAGCCCCAGCATTTT; CDR3: CASSIVQGRGGQPQHF
size: .; D: .; V: TRBV7-2; J: TRBJ2-7; DNA: TGTGCCAGCGGCCACAATAGGGGTCTATTTGACGAGCAGTACTTC; CDR3: CASGHNRGLFDEQYF
size: .; D: .; V: TRBV27; J: TRBJ1-1; DNA: TGTGCCAGCGCACCGAGGGTGAACACTGAAGCTTTCTTT; CDR3: CASAPRVNTEAFF
size: .; D: TRBD2; V: TRBV19; J: TRBJ2-7; DNA: TGTGCCAGTAGTACAATCCCCCGGGGGGTCGGCTCCTACGAGCAGTACTTC; CDR3: CASSTIPRGVGSYEQYF
size: .; D: .; V: TRBV28; J: TRBJ2-5; DNA: TGTGCCAGCACCCTCGACGGGGCCCAGTACTTC; CDR3: CASTLDGAQYF
size: .; D: .; V: TRBV6-5; J: TRBJ2-2; DNA: TGTGCCAGCACCGGACATCGGGGGAACACCGGGGAGCTGTTTTTT; CDR3: CASTGHRGNTGELFF
size: .; D: .; V: TRBV1; J: TRBJ2-1; DNA: TGCACCAGCACGTTAGCGGGAGTGGGTGGGAGTGAGCAGTTCTTC; CDR3: CTSTLAGVGGSEQFF
size: .; D: .; V: TRBV5-1; J: TRBJ2-3; DNA: TGCGCCAGCAGCCACCGCGGGGCAGATACGCAGTATTTT; CDR3: CASSHRGADTQYF
size: .; D: .; V: TRBV27; J: TRBJ2-2; DNA: TGTGCCACCAAGAGACAGAACACCGGGGAGCTGTTTTTT; CDR3: CATKRQNTGELFF